These 23 T cell receptor beta chains were sequenced from one sample in a study of shared clonotypes between healthy human individuals. Clones were read by immunoSEQ multiplex PCR, and TCRdb kept only the in-frame ones, dropping some. The table has fewer than 850,000 clones, about three quarters seen once. Source material: memory CD4+ T cells sorted from blood. Documented subset: CD45RA-negative fraction. All receptors derive from a woman in her 30s in good health.

The CDR3 sequence: CASSLWDRVGDEQFF. In DNA form, the CDR3 reads TGTGCCAGCAGCCTCTGGGACAGGGTAGGGGATGAGCAGTTCTTC. V is TRBV14 and J is TRBJ2-1; 9 bases map to TRBD1. Looked up from germline, CDR1 is SGHDN and CDR2 is FVKESK. Trimming removed 4 bases from V and 8 bases from J; junction bases left unmatched: 9. The CDR3 spans 15 residues.

Only a few counts were recorded for this clone. The chain couples TRBV7-2 to TRBJ2-7, with 11 nucleotides matching TRBD1. The CDR3 runs to 15 residues. Germline V CDR1 and CDR2: SGHTA, FQGNSA. Germline trimming cut 6 bases from V and 6 bases from J; bases unmatched to any gene: 10. CDR3 amino acids: CASSRVGGQGAEQYF. The CDR3 nucleotides read TGTGCCAGCAGTCGGGTGGGTGGACAGGGGGCCGAGCAGTACTTC.

This clone was detected ten times or more. The rearrangement links TRBV21-1 to TRBJ2-7. TRBV21-1 is listed as a pseudogene. The CDR3 contains 16 residues. The chain's CDR3 is CASSKLNRMSTYEQYF. CDR3 DNA sequence: TGTGCCAGCAGCAAACTTAACCGGATGAGCACCTACGAGCAGTACTTC.

The chain combines TRBV4-2 with TRBJ1-1, with 7 bases lining up with TRBD1. V trimming: 4 bases; J trimming: 1 base; junction bases outside the gene matches: 3. Germline V lookup: CDR1 LGHNA, CDR2 YNFKEQ. This CDR3 spans 14 amino acids. Here the CDR3 DNA reads TGTGCCAGCAGCCCGGGACAGTGGAACACTGAAGCTTTCTTT. It encodes CASSPGQWNTEAFF.

V gene TRBV28 combines with J gene TRBJ1-1; D is unclear. Germline V gene lookup returns CDR1 MDHEN and CDR2 SYDVKM. The CDR3 sequence is 11 residues long. V lost 6 bases and J 12 bases, leaving 14 bases between the germline ends. Here the CDR3 DNA reads TGTGCCAGCAGCCCCGGGCTAGGCACTTTCTTT. Amino acids: CASSPGLGTFF.

In DNA, the CDR3 is TGTGCCAGCCATACAGGGTGGTCCGAGACCCAGTACTTC. As protein: CASHTGWSETQYF. V and J are TRBV2 and TRBJ2-5; the D gene is possibly TRBD1 (6 bases). Trimming left V 8 bases short and J 5 bases short, with 15 bases between. This CDR3 comprises 13 residues. From germline, CDR1 is SNHLY and CDR2 FYNNEI.

The V gene is TRBV18, the J gene TRBJ2-1; the match to TRBD1 covers 8 bases. This CDR3 comprises 17 residues. Trimming took 3 bases from V and 5 from J; bases not matched to a gene: 12. Germline CDR1 and CDR2: KGHSH and LQKENI. CDR3 amino acids: CASSPRKSGQGNNEQFF. The CDR3, as DNA: TGTGCCAGCTCACCCCGAAAGAGTGGACAGGGAAACAATGAGCAGTTCTTC.

The genes are TRBV5-1 and TRBJ2-1; D unclear. The V end lost 0 bases, the J end lost 3 bases, and 13 bases lay between the germline ends. Germline V gene lookup returns CDR1 SGHRS and CDR2 YFSETQ. The CDR3 sequence is 16 residues long. CDR3 DNA: TGCGCCAGCAGCTTGGGTCTGGTGGGATTCTACAATGAGCAGTTCTTC. Encoded protein: CASSLGLVGFYNEQFF.

The chain combines TRBV21-1 with TRBJ1-1; the D call in the table, TRBD1, was not verified against the DNA. TRBV21-1 is designated a pseudogene. This CDR3 region has 16 residues. The CDR3 nucleotides read TGTGCCAGCAGCAATAGGATGGGCTTAAGGAACACTGAAGCTTTCTTT. Protein product: CASSNRMGLRNTEAFF.

The chain has TRBV6-1 and TRBJ1-2; 7 bases fit TRBD1. Unmatched junction bases numbered 6, after V lost 6 bases and J lost 5 bases. The length of the CDR3 is 13 residues. Germline V gene data show CDR1 as MNHNS and CDR2 as SASEGT. The chain's CDR3 is CASRGTDNYGYTF. The CDR3 DNA is TGTGCCAGCAGAGGGACAGATAATTATGGCTACACCTTC.

The gene calls are TRBV7-9 and TRBJ2-7; possibly TRBD1 or TRBD2 for D (5 bases each). This CDR3 comprises 17 residues. CDR1 SEHNR and CDR2 FQNEAQ come from the germline V gene (reference sequence). Trimming left V 5 bases short and J 0 bases short, with 20 bases between. Here the CDR3 reads CASSPTSGTVSSYEQYF. Here the CDR3 DNA reads TGTGCCAGCAGCCCCACGTCCGGGACGGTGAGCTCCTACGAGCAGTACTTC.

The chain carries TRBV2 and TRBJ2-3; tentative D call: TRBD1 (6 bases). The CDR3 contains 14 residues. Looked up from germline, CDR1 is SNHLY and CDR2 is FYNNEI. Trimming took 5 bases from V and 0 from J, leaving 9 bases between them. The CDR3 bases are TGTGCCAGCAGTCGGGACACAAGCACAGATACGCAGTATTTT. Its protein is CASSRDTSTDTQYF.

In this sample, this clone turned up once. V usage is TRBV27 and J usage is TRBJ2-5; a possible D gene is TRBD2 (5 bases). Germline assignment: CDR1 MNHEY and CDR2 SMNVEV (reference sequence). V was cut by 2 bases and J by 7 bases, with 14 bases left in between. The CDR3 has 14 amino acids. Here the CDR3 DNA reads TGTGCCAGCAGTTTACTAGCTAGCATGGGGACCCAGTACTTC. It codes for CASSLLASMGTQYF.

The rearrangement uses TRBV4-2 and TRBJ2-2, with 11 bases lining up with TRBD1. Trimming at V came to 4 bases and at J to 7 bases, leaving 17 bases not matched to a gene. The CDR3 loop spans 19 amino acids. Germline loops: CDR1 LGHNA, CDR2 YNFKEQ. The CDR3 protein is CASSLRPRLGQGAVGELFF. The CDR3 coding sequence is TGTGCCAGCAGCCTGCGCCCACGCCTAGGACAGGGGGCGGTCGGGGAGCTGTTTTTT.

This chain links TRBV7-2 with TRBJ2-1, with 7 bases fitting TRBD2. Trimming took 5 bases from V and 8 from J; bases not matched to a gene: 15. Germline V CDR1 and CDR2: SGHTA, FQGNSA. This CDR3 contains 16 residues. CDR3 sequence: CASSLRGTPGGDEQFF. The CDR3, as DNA: TGTGCCAGCAGCCTGCGGGGGACTCCCGGAGGGGATGAGCAGTTCTTC.

The CDR3 reads CASSPPLAGGSYEQYF. The CDR3 nucleotides read TGTGCCAGCTCACCACCTTTAGCGGGAGGGTCCTACGAGCAGTACTTC. This chain connects TRBV18 to TRBJ2-7, with 11 bases lining up with TRBD2. The J segment lost 1 base and the V segment lost 0 bases, leaving 2 bases of the junction unmatched. Germline V gene sequence: CDR1 KGHSH, CDR2 LQKENI. The CDR3 has 16 residues.

V usage is TRBV19 and J usage is TRBJ1-2; unclear D gene. The CDR3 has 14 amino acids. V was cut by 0 bases and J by 3 bases, with 8 bases left in between. CDR1 and CDR2 (germline): LNHDA, SQIVND (reference sequence). The chain's CDR3 is CASSIDLSYYGYTF. DNA for the CDR3: TGTGCCAGTAGTATAGATCTGAGCTACTATGGCTACACCTTC.

A note on this clone: This CDR3 is also generated by other DNA sequences in the sample. The rearrangement links TRBV27 to TRBJ2-3; D is unclear. V was pared by 5 bases and J by 1 base, with 7 bases between. Germline-derived CDR1 and CDR2 are MNHEY and SMNVEV (reference sequence). The CDR3 consists of 13 residues. This CDR3 reads CASSPRRTDTQYF. CDR3 DNA sequence: TGTGCCAGCAGTCCTAGGCGCACAGATACGCAGTATTTT.

This rearrangement joins TRBV28 to TRBJ1-5; D possibly corresponds to TRBD1 (5 bases). Germline CDR1 reads MDHEN; CDR2 reads SYDVKM. Trimming removed 2 bases at V and 5 bases at J, with 13 bases between. The length of the CDR3 is 15 residues. In DNA, the CDR3 is TGTGCCAGCAGTTTACCCGACAGTATCTATCAGCCCCAGCATTTT. This sequence encodes CASSLPDSIYQPQHF.

This clone was recorded at least ten times. This sequence joins TRBV10-2 and TRBJ2-7, with 8 bases identical to TRBD2. Germline V gene sequence: CDR1 WSHSY, CDR2 SAAADI. V lost 7 bases, J lost 4 bases, and 12 bases stayed unmatched. CDR3 length: 15 residues. CDR3 DNA sequence: TGCGCCAGCAAGGATGGAGCGGGAGTGATGTACGAGCAGTACTTC. Protein sequence: CASKDGAGVMYEQYF.

The CDR3: CASSSLGRQPQHF. DNA of the CDR3: TGTGCCAGCAGTTCTTTAGGGAGACAGCCCCAGCATTTT. The chain recombines TRBV6-5 with TRBJ1-5, with D unclear. Germline CDR1 reads MNHEY; CDR2 reads SVGAGI. The CDR3 totals 13 residues. The V end was cut by 4 bases, the J end by 7 bases, with 11 bases between.

This sequence joins TRBV5-5 and TRBJ1-2, with TRBD1 matching 9 bases. Germline V gene sequence: CDR1 SGHKS, CDR2 YYEKEE (reference sequence). CDR3 length equals 17 residues. V trimming: 0 bases; J trimming: 4 bases; junction bases outside the gene matches: 10. The CDR3 region is CASSLGLQGAVRYGYTF. DNA for the CDR3: TGTGCCAGCAGCTTGGGGTTACAGGGGGCAGTTCGCTATGGCTACACCTTC.

A single count supports this clone. V usage is TRBV5-4 and J usage is TRBJ2-7, with 8 bases identical to TRBD1. V dropped 4 bases and J dropped 6; count of bases not matched to a gene: 6. In germline, CDR1 is SGHNT, CDR2 YYREEE (reference sequence). The CDR3 contains 13 residues. The CDR3 DNA reads as TGTGCCAGCAGCACCGGGACAGGTGGCGAGCAGTACTTC. This gives the protein CASSTGTGGEQYF. Full variable domain (rest looked up from reference TRBV5-4 and TRBJ2-7): ETGVTQSPTHLIKTRGQQVTLRCSSQSGHNTVSWYQQALGQGPQFIFQYYREEENGRGNFPPRFSGLQFPNYSSELNVNALELDDSALYLCASSTGTGGEQYFGPGTRLTVT.